Reported below is one T cell receptor (beta chain). The antigen remains undetermined. Germline CDR1 is SGHRS and CDR2 is YFSETQ. The CDR3 consists of 14 residues. V trimming: 5 bases; J trimming: 6 bases; junction bases outside the gene matches: 6. The data originate from a study of identifying expanded T cells in peripheral blood. Study-wide points: Across healthy donors, higher total template counts meant significantly greater approximately two-week count variance. Technical replicates showed about 1.2 changed clones; two weeks about 16; four weeks 19.

Healthy donors had no documented immune events, such as infections, while sampled. Assay used: immunoSEQ multiplex PCR; TCRdb lists only in-frame clones, some missing. This sample has more than 70,000 clones, with around 86% found just once. The sequencing input was blood. The chain combines TRBV5-1 with TRBJ1-2; TRBD1 matches 11 bases. This sequence originates from a person aged 18 to 70 in good health. CDR3 coding DNA: TGCGCCAGCAGACATGGACAGGGGGCGGATGGCTACACCTTC. Residues: CASRHGQGADGYTF.